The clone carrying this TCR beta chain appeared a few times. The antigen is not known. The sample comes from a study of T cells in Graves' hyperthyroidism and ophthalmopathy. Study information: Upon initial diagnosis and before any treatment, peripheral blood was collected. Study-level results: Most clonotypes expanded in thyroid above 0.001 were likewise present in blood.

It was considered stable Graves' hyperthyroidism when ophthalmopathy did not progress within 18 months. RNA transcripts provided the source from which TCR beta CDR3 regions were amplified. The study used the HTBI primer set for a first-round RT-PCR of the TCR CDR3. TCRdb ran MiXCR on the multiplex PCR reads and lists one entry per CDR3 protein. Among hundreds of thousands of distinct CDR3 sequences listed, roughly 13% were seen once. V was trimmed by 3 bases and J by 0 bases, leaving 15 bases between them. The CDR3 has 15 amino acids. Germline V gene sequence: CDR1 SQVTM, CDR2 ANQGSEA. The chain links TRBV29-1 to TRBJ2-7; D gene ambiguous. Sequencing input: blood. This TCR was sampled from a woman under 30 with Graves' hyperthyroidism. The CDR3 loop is CSVDDPGSLSYEQYF. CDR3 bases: TGCAGCGTTGATGACCCCGGGTCCCTCTCCTACGAGCAGTACTTC.